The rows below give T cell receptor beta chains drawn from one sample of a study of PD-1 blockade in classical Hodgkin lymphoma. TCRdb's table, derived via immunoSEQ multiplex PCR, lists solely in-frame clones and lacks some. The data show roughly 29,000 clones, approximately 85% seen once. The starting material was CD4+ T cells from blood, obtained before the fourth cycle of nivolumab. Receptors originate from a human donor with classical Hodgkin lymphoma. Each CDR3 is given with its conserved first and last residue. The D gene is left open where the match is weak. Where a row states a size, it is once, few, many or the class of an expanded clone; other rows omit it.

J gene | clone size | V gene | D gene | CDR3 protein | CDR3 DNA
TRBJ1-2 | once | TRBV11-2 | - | CASSLDLEGARSGYTF | TGTGCCAGCAGCTTAGATCTAGAAGGGGCGAGGAGCGGCTACACCTTC
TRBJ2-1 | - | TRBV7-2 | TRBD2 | CASSLLPPTSGRNEQFF | TGTGCCAGCAGCTTATTGCCCCCCACTAGCGGGAGGAATGAGCAGTTCTTC
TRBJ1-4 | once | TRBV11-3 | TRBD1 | CASSLGSGTGEEKLFF | TGTGCCAGCAGCTTAGGGTCCGGGACAGGGGAAGAAAAACTGTTTTTT
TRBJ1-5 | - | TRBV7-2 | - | CASSLQSDYQPQHF | TGTGCCAGCAGCCTCCAAAGCGATTATCAGCCCCAGCATTTT
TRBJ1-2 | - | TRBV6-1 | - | CASSDRTNYGYTF | TGTGCCAGCAGTGACCGTACTAACTATGGCTACACCTTC
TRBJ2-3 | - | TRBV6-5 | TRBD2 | CASSYSGTRGDTQYF | TGTGCCAGCAGTTACTCCGGGACTAGAGGGGATACGCAGTATTTT
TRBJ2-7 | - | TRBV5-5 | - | CASSLRTDYEQYF | TGTGCCAGCAGCTTGAGGACAGATTACGAGCAGTACTTC
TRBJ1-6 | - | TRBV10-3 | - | CAISESLVADSPLHF | TGTGCCATCAGTGAGTCGCTAGTGGCAGATTCACCCCTCCACTTT
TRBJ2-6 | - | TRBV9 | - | CASSRSPDYYSGANVLTF | TGTGCCAGCAGCCGTAGTCCAGACTACTACTCTGGGGCCAACGTCCTGACTTTC
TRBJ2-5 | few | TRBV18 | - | CASSRLLETQYF | TGTGCCAGCTCACGTCTATTGGAGACCCAGTACTTC
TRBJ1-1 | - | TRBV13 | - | CASSLVNENTEAFF | TGTGCCAGCAGCTTAGTGAACGAGAACACTGAAGCTTTCTTT
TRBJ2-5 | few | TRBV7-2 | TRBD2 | CASSLNGGLGLARTQYF | TGTGCCAGCAGCTTGAATGGGGGCTTGGGACTAGCGAGAACCCAGTACTTC
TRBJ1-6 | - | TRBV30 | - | CATPGGGNSPLHF | TGTGCCACCCCGGGAGGAGGAAATTCACCCCTCCACTTT
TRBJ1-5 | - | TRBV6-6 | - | CASRISGDQPQHF | TGTGCCAGCAGAATTTCAGGGGACCAGCCCCAGCATTTT
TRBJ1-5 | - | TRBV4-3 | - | CASSQDLGGNQPQHF | TGCGCCAGCAGCCAAGATTTGGGTGGCAATCAGCCCCAGCATTTT
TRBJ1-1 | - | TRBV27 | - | CASRRQGGTEAFF | TGTGCCAGTAGGAGGCAGGGAGGGACTGAAGCTTTCTTT
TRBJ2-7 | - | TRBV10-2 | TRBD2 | CASSESGTSGSYEQYF | TGCGCCAGCAGTGAGTCTGGGACTAGCGGTTCCTACGAGCAGTACTTC
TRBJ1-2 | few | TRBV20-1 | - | CSAAPNYGYTF | TGCAGTGCCGCCCCAAACTATGGCTACACCTTC
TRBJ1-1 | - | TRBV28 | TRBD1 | CASSLNRGRRAFF | TGTGCCAGCAGTTTAAATAGGGGGCGTAGAGCTTTCTTT
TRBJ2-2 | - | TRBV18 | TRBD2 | CASSPRTSGVYAGELFF | TGTGCCAGCTCACCGCGGACTAGCGGAGTTTATGCCGGGGAGCTGTTTTTT
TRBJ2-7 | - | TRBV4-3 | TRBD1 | CASSQERGQGAALPTYEQYF | TGCGCCAGCAGCCAAGAGCGCGGACAGGGGGCCGCTCTCCCGACCTACGAGCAGTACTTC
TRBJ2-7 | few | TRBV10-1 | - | CASSESITGYEQYF | TGCGCCAGCAGTGAGTCGATAACAGGGTACGAGCAGTACTTC
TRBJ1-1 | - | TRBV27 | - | CASSPTTGSNTEAFF | TGTGCCAGCAGTCCAACTACAGGATCGAACACTGAAGCTTTCTTT
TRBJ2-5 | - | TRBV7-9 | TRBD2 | CASSSGLSLDETQYF | TGTGCCAGCAGCTCGGGACTATCTCTCGATGAGACCCAGTACTTC
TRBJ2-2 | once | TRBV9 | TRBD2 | CASSRIAGVITGELFF | TGTGCCAGCAGCCGCATAGCGGGAGTGATAACCGGGGAGCTGTTTTTT
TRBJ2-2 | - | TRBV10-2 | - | CASSENRVNTGELFF | TGCGCCAGCAGTGAGAACAGGGTTAACACCGGGGAGCTGTTTTTT
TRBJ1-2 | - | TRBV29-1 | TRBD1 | CSTKGDSNYGYTF | TGCAGCACAAAGGGGGACAGTAACTATGGCTACACCTTC
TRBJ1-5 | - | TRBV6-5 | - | CASRLRGNQPQHF | TGTGCCAGCAGGCTACGAGGGAATCAGCCCCAGCATTTT
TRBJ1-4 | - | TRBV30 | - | CAWSVILVEKLFF | TGTGCCTGGAGTGTAATTCTTGTTGAAAAACTGTTTTTT
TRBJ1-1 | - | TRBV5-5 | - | CASSSRVELPEAFF | TGTGCCAGCAGCTCCAGGGTGGAGTTACCTGAAGCTTTCTTT
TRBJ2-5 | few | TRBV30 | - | CAWGNTHDGTQYF | TGTGCCTGGGGTAACACCCACGACGGGACCCAGTACTTC
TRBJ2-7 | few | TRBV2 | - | CASAALGTYEQYF | TGTGCCAGCGCAGCTCTGGGTACCTACGAGCAGTACTTC
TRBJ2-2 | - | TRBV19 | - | CASSSTGGTGELFF | TGTGCCAGTAGCTCGACAGGTGGCACCGGGGAGCTGTTTTTT
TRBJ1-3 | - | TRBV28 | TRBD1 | CASSPLDRSSGNTIYF | TGTGCCAGCAGTCCTCTGGACAGGTCCTCTGGAAACACCATATATTTT
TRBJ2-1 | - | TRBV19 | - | CASSMAPRDDEQFF | TGTGCCAGTAGTATGGCCCCCCGGGACGATGAGCAGTTCTTC
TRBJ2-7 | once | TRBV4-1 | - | CASSRTGTPDEQYF | TGCGCCAGCAGCCGCACCGGGACTCCCGACGAGCAGTACTTC
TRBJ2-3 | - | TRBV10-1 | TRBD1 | CASSGGGTGSTDTQYF | TGCGCCAGCAGTGGAGGGGGGACAGGTTCGACAGATACGCAGTATTTT
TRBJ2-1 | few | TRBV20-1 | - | CSARREGEQFF | TGCAGTGCTAGGAGGGAAGGGGAGCAGTTCTTC
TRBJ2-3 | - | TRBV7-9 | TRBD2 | CASRLAGGMGDTQYF | TGTGCCAGCCGGCTAGCGGGAGGGATGGGGGATACGCAGTATTTT
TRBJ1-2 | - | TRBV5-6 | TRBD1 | CASSRGDAGTGAIFYGYTF | TGTGCCAGCAGCCGGGGAGACGCGGGGACAGGGGCGATTTTCTATGGCTACACCTTC
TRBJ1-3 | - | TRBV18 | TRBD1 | CASSLHPSGGKAGNTIYF | TGTGCCAGCTCCCTCCATCCTTCAGGGGGAAAGGCAGGAAACACCATATATTTT
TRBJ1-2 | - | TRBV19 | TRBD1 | CASSTTGQGAYGYTF | TGTGCCAGTAGTACCACTGGACAGGGAGCTTATGGCTACACCTTC
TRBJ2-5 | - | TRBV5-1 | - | CASSLDQLETQYF | TGCGCCAGCAGCTTGGACCAGCTAGAGACCCAGTACTTC
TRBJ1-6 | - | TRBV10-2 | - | CASTDKGSPLHF | TGCGCCAGCACCGATAAGGGATCACCCCTCCACTTT
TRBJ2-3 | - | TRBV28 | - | CASSPRGGSTDTQYF | TGTGCCAGCAGTCCTCGCGGCGGGAGCACAGATACGCAGTATTTT
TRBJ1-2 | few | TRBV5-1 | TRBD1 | CASSLKTGGANGYTF | TGCGCCAGCAGCTTGAAGACAGGGGGCGCGAATGGCTACACCTTC
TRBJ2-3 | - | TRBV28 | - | CASSSDFPDTQYF | TGTGCCAGCAGTTCAGATTTTCCGGATACGCAGTATTTT
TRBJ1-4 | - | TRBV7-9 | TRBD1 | CASSSTGKGEKLFF | TGTGCCAGCAGCTCGACAGGGAAGGGCGAAAAACTGTTTTTT
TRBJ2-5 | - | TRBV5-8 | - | CASSTGLSPQETQYF | TGTGCCAGCAGCACGGGCCTTTCCCCCCAAGAGACCCAGTACTTC
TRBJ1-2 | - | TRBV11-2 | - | CASSLVTGENYGYTF | TGTGCCAGCAGCTTAGTAACGGGGGAAAACTATGGCTACACCTTC
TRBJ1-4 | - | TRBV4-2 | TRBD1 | CASSQGTGANEKLFF | TGTGCCAGCAGCCAAGGGACAGGGGCCAATGAAAAACTGTTTTTT
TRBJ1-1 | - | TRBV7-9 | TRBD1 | CASSWGTANTEAFF | TGTGCCAGCAGCTGGGGGACAGCTAACACTGAAGCTTTCTTT